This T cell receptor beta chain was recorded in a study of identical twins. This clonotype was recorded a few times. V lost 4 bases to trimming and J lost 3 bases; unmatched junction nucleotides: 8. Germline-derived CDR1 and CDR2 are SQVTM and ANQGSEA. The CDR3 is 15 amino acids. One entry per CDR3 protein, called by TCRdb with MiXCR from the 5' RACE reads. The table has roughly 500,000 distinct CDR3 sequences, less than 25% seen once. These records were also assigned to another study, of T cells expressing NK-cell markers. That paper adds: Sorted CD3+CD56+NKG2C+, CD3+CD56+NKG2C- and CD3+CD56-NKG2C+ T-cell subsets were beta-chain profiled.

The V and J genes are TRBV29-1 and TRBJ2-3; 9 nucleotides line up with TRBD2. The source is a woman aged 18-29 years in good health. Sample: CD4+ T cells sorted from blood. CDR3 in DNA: TGCAGCGTTGGGGGTAGCGGGAGCTCTACAGATACGCAGTATTTT. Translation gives CSVGGSGSSTDTQYF.